This paragraph reports one T cell receptor beta chain. The data originate from a study of technical replicates of blood from a few donors. This CDR3 comprises 13 residues. Germline lookup yields CDR1 ENHRY and CDR2 SYGVKD. Trimming at V came to 6 bases and at J to 5 bases, leaving 5 bases not matched to a gene. The repertoire was sequenced with immunoSEQ multiplex PCR; TCRdb's copy has only in-frame clones and lacks some. The repertoire includes 85,000 to 100,000 clones, roughly 95% of them detected once, and about 0.21% sits in the top ten. The genes are TRBV10-3 and TRBJ2-3, with 7 bases aligning to TRBD2. The sequence was obtained from a human donor in good health. Material for sequencing was T cells isolated from PBMCs. The DNA of the CDR3 is TGTGCCATCAGGGCGGGAGTCGAAGATACGCAGTATTTT. Residues: CAIRAGVEDTQYF.